This T cell receptor (beta chain) was documented in a study of neurological immune-mediated disorders. The CDR3 runs to 15 residues. The germline gives CDR1 SNHLY, CDR2 FYNNEI. Trimming shortened V by 5 bases and J by 6 bases, and 17 bases separated the two germline ends. TCRdb re-analysed the 5' RACE reads in MiXCR, keeping a single row per CDR3 protein. In the table there are approximately 30,000 distinct CDR3 sequences, about 6.2% of which are singletons. Input material: PBMCs. This sequence joins TRBV2 and TRBJ2-1, with D tentatively TRBD2 (7 bases). The source of this sequence is a woman between 45 and 65 years old in good health. The DNA for the CDR3 is TGTGCCAGCAGTCCATTCGGGGGGCCGGCCAATGAGCAGTTCTTC. Residues: CASSPFGGPANEQFF.